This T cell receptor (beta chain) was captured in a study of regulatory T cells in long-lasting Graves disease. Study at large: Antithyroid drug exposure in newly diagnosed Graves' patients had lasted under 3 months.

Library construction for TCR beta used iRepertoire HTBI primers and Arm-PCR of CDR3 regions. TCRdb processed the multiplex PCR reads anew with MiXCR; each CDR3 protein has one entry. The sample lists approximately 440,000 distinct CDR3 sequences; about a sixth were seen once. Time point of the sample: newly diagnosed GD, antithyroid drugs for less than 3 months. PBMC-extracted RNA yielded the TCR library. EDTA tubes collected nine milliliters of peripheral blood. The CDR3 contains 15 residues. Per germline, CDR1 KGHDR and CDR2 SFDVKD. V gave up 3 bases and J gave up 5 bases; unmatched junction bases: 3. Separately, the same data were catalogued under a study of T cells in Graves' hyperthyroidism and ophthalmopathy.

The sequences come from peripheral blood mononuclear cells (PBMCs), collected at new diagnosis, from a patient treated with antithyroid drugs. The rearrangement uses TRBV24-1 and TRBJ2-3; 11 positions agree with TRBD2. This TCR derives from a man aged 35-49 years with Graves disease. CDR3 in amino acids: CATSDGTSGGDTQYF. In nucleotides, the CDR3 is TGTGCCACCAGTGATGGGACTAGCGGAGGAGATACGCAGTATTTT.